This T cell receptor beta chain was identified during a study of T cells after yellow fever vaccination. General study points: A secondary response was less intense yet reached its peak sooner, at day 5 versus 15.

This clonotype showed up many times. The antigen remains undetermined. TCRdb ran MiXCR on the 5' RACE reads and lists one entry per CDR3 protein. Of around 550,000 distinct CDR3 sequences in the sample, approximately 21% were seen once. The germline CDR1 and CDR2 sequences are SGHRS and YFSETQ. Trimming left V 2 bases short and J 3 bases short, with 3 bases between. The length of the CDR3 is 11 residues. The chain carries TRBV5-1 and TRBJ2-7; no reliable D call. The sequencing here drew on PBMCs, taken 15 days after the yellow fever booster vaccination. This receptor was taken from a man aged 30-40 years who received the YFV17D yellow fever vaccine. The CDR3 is CASSFNYEQYF. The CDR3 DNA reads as TGCGCCAGCAGCTTTAACTACGAGCAGTACTTC.